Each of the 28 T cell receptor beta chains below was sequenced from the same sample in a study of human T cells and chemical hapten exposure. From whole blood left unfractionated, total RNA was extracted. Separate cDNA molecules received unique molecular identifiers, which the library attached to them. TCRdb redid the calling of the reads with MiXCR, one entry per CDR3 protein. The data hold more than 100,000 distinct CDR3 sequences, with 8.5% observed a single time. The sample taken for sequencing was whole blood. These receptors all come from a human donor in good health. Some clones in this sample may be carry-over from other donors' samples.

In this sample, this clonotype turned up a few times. CDR3: CASSSWTGEQETQYF. The CDR3 DNA sequence: TGTGCCAGCAGTTCCTGGACTGGGGAACAAGAGACCCAGTACTTC. The chain links TRBV12-3 or TRBV12-4 to TRBJ2-5; D possibly corresponds to TRBD2 (5 bases). V lost 4 bases and J lost 2, with 14 bases in between. CDR3 size: 15 residues.

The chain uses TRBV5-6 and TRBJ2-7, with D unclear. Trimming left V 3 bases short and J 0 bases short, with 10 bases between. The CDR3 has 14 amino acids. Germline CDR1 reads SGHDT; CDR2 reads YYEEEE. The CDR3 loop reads CASSSGPLSYEQYF. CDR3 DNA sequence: TGTGCCAGCAGCTCTGGGCCGCTCTCCTACGAGCAGTACTTC.

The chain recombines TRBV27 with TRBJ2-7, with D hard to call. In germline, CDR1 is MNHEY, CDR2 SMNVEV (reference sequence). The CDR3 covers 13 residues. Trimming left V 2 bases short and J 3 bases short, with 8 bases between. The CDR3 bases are TGTGCCAGCAGTTTAAGGGCCCTCTACGAGCAGTACTTC. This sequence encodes CASSLRALYEQYF.

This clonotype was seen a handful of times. The CDR3 DNA sequence: TGTGCCAGCAGCTTAGGAGGGGTCGACTACTCCTATAATTCACCCCTCCACTTT. It is translated as CASSLGGVDYSYNSPLHF. This sequence joins TRBV7-9 and TRBJ1-6, with D tentatively TRBD1 (5 bases). CDR3 size: 18 residues. V was pared by 1 base and J by 0 bases, with 13 bases between. The germline gives CDR1 SEHNR, CDR2 FQNEAQ (reference sequence).

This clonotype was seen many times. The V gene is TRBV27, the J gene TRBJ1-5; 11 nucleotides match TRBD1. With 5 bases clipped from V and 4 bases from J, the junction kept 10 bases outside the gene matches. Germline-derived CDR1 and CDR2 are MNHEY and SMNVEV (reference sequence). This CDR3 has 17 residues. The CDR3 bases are TGTGCCAGCAGTCCCTGGACAGGGGGCTTGAGTAATCAGCCCCAGCATTTT. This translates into CASSPWTGGLSNQPQHF.

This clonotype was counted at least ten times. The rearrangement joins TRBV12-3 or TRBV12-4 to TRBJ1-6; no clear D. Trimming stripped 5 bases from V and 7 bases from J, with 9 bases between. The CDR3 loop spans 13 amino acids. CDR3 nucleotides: TGTGCCAGCAGTACCGCACAGAATTCACCCCTCCACTTT. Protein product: CASSTAQNSPLHF.

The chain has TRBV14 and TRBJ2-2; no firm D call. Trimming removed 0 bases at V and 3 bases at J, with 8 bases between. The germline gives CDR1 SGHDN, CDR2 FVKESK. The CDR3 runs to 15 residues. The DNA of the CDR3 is TGTGCCAGCAGCCAAGAAAACTACCACACCGGGGAGCTGTTTTTT. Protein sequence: CASSQENYHTGELFF. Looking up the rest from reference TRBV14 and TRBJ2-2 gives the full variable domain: EAGVTQFPSHSVIEKGQTVTLRCDPISGHDNLYWYRRVMGKEIKFLLHFVKESKQDESGMPNNRFLAERTGGTYSTLKVQPAELEDSGVYFCASSQENYHTGELFFGEGSRLTVL.

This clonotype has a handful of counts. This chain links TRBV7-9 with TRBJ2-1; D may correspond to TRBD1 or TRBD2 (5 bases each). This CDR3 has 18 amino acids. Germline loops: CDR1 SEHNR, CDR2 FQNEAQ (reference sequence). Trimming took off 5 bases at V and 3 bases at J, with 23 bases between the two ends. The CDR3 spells CASSLPPGPDRDYNEQFF. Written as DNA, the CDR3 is TGTGCCAGCAGCCTACCACCAGGGCCCGACCGGGACTACAATGAGCAGTTCTTC.

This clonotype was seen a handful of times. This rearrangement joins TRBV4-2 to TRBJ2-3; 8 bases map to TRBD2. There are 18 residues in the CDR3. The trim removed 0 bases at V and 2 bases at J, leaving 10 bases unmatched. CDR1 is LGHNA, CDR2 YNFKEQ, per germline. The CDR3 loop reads CASSQEGELAALTDTQYF. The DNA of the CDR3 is TGTGCCAGCAGCCAAGAAGGGGAACTAGCGGCCCTCACAGATACGCAGTATTTT.

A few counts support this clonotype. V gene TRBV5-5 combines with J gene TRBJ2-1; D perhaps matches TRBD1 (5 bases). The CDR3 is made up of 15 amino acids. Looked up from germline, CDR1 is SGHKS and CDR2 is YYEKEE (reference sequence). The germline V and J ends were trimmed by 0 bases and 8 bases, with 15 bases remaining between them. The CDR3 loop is CASSLGQGVYHEQFF. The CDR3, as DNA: TGTGCCAGCAGCTTGGGGCAGGGTGTCTATCATGAGCAGTTCTTC.

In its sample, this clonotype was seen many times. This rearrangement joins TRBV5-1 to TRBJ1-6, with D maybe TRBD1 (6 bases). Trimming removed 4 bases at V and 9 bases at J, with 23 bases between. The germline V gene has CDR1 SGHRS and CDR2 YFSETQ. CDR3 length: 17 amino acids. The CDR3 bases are TGCGCCAGCAGCCGCCTAGGGCGGGGGGCTATGGGTTCACCCCTCCACTTT. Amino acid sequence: CASSRLGRGAMGSPLHF. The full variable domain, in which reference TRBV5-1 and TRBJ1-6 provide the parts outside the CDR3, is KAGVTQTPRYLIKTRGQQVTLSCSPISGHRSVSWYQQTPGQGLQFLFEYFSETQRNKGNFPGRFSGRQFSNSRSEMNVSTLELGDSALYLCASSRLGRGAMGSPLHFGNGTRLTVT.

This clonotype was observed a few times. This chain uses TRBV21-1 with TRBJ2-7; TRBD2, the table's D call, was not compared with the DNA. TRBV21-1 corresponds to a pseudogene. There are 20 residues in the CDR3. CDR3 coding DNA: TGTGCCAGCAGCAAAGCCGGGAGCAGGGACGGTAAGGCTAAAACCTACGAGCAGTACTTC. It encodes CASSKAGSRDGKAKTYEQYF.

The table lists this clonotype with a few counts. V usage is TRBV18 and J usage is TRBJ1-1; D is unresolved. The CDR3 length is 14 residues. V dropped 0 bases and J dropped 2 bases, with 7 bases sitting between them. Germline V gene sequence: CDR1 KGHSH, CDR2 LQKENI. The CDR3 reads CASSPPSANTEAFF. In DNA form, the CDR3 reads TGTGCCAGCTCACCACCTTCCGCTAACACTGAAGCTTTCTTT.

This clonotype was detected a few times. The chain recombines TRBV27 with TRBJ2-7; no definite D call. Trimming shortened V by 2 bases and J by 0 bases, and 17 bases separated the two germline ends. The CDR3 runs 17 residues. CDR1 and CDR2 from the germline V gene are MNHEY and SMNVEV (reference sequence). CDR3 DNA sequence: TGTGCCAGCAGTTTACTGTCCAGTCAGGAGCTCTCCTACGAGCAGTACTTC. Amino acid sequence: CASSLLSSQELSYEQYF.

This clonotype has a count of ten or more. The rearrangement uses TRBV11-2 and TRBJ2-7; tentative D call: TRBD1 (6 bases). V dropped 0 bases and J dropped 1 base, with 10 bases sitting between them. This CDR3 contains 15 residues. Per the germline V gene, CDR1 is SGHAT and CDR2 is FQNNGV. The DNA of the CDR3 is TGTGCCAGCAGCTTAGAGGGGGCCGTGTCCTACGAGCAGTACTTC. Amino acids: CASSLEGAVSYEQYF.

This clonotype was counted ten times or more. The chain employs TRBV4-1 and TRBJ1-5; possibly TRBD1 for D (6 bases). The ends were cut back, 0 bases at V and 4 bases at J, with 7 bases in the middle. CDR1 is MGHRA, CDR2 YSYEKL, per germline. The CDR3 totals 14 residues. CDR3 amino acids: CASSQETGNQPQHF. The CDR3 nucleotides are TGCGCCAGCAGCCAAGAAACAGGGAATCAGCCCCAGCATTTT.

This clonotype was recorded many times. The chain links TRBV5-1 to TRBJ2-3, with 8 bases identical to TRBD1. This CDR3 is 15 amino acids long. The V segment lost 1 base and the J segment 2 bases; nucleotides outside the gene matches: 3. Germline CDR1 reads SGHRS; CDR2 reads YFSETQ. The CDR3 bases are TGCGCCAGCAGCTTGCGGACAGGGCCCACAGATACGCAGTATTTT. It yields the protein CASSLRTGPTDTQYF.

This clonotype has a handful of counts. CDR3 protein: CASSSQAPNEQFF. The CDR3 DNA sequence: TGTGCCAGCAGTTCCCAGGCGCCCAATGAGCAGTTCTTC. The chain combines TRBV12-3 or TRBV12-4 with TRBJ2-1; no clear D. Trimming removed 4 bases from V and 6 bases from J, with 10 bases in between. The CDR3 runs to 13 residues.

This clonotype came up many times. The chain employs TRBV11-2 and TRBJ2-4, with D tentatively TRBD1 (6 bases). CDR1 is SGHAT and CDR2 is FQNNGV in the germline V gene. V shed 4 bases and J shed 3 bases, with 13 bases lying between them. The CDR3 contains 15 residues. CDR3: CASSSPTGIKNIQYF. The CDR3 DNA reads TGTGCCAGCAGCTCACCTACAGGGATCAAAAACATTCAGTACTTC.

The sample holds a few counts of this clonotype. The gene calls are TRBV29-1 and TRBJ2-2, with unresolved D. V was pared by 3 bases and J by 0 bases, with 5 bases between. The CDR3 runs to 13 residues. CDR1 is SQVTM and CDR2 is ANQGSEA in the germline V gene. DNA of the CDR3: TGCAGCGTTGATGCGACGAACACCGGGGAGCTGTTTTTT. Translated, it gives CSVDATNTGELFF.

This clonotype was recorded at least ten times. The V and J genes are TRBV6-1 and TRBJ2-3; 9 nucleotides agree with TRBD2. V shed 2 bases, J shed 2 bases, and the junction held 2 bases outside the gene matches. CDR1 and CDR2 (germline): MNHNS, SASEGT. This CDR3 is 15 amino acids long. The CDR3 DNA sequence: TGTGCCAGCAGTGAAATAGCGGGAGTCACAGATACGCAGTATTTT. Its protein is CASSEIAGVTDTQYF.

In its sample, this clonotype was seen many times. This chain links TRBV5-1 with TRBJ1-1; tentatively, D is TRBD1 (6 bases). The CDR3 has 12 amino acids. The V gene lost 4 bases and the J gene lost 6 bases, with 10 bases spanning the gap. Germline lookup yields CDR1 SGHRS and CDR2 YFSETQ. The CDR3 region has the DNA TGCGCCAGCAGCGTCAGGGGAGCTGAAGCTTTCTTT. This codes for CASSVRGAEAFF.

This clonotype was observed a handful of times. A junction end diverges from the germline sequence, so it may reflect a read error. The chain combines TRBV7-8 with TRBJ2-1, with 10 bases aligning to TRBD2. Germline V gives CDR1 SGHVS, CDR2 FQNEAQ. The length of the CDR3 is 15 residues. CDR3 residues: CASSLAGVTYNEQFF. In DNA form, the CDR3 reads TGTGCCAGCAGCCTAGCGGGAGTCACCTACAATGAGCAGTTCTTC.

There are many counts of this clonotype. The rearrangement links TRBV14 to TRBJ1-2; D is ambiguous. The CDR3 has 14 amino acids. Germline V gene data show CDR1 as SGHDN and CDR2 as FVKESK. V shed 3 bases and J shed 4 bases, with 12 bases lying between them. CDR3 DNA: TGTGCCAGCAGCCAGAGTGGGGTTGTCTATGGCTACACCTTC. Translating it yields CASSQSGVVYGYTF.

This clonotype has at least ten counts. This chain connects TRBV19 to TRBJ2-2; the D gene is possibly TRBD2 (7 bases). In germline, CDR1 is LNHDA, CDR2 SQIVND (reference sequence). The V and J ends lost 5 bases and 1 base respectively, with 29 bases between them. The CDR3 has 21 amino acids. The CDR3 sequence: CASSPVPWTERASGNTGELFF. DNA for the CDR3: TGTGCCAGTAGTCCCGTGCCCTGGACAGAGCGGGCTAGCGGGAACACCGGGGAGCTGTTTTTT.

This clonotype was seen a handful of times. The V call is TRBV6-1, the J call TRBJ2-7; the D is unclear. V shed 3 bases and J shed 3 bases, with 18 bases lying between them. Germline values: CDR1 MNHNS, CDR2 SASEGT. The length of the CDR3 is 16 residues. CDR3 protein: CASSEIPSGSNYEQYF. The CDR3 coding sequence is TGTGCCAGCAGTGAGATCCCGTCCGGGTCCAACTACGAGCAGTACTTC.

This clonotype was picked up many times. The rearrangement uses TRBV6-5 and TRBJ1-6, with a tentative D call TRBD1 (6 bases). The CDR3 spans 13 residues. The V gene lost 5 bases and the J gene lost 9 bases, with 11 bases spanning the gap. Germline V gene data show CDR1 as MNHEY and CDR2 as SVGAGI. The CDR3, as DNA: TGTGCCAGCAGTGGGACATTTCGTTCACCCCTCCACTTT. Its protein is CASSGTFRSPLHF.

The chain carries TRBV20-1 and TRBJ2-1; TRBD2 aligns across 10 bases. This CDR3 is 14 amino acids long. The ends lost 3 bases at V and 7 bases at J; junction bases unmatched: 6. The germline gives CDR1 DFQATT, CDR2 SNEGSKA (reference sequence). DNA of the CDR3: TGCAGTGCTAGCCCTAGCGGGGGTATTAATGAGCAGTTCTTC. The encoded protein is CSASPSGGINEQFF.